Shown below are 22 T cell receptor beta chains from a single sample sequenced in a study of blood T cell repertoires in COVID-19. Using immunoSEQ multiplex PCR, the repertoire was profiled, and TCRdb retains in-frame clones only, with some absent. The sample consists of some 240,000 clones, 81% of them appearing once. The sample consisted of peripheral blood. The receptors shown here come from an elderly woman with COVID-19, enrolled during active disease.

The genes are TRBV5-4 and TRBJ1-2; D is ambiguous. The CDR3 extends over 15 amino acids. V was shortened by 2 bases and J by 5 bases, with 16 bases between the two germline ends. Germline V gives CDR1 SGHNT, CDR2 YYREEE (reference sequence). The CDR3 here is CASSFAKNRPYGYTF. CDR3 nucleotide sequence: TGTGCCAGCAGCTTTGCGAAGAACAGACCTTATGGCTACACCTTC. The full variable domain, with the rest looked up from reference TRBV5-4 and TRBJ1-2, is ETGVTQSPTHLIKTRGQQVTLRCSSQSGHNTVSWYQQALGQGPQFIFQYYREEENGRGNFPPRFSGLQFPNYSSELNVNALELDDSALYLCASSFAKNRPYGYTFGSGTRLTVV.

This clone was counted only a few times. V and J are TRBV2 and TRBJ2-7, with TRBD1 identical over 8 bases. After removal of 1 base from V and 3 bases from J, the junction contained 8 bases not matched to a gene. Germline-derived CDR1 and CDR2 are SNHLY and FYNNEI. This CDR3 has 16 amino acids. CDR3 bases: TGTGCCAGCAGTGAAGGGTTGGCAGGGGGCTACTACGAGCAGTACTTC. Translating it yields CASSEGLAGGYYEQYF. Variable domain in full (rest from reference TRBV2 and TRBJ2-7): EPEVTQTPSHQVTQMGQEVILRCVPISNHLYFYWYRQILGQKVEFLVSFYNNEISEKSEIFDDQFSVERPDGSNFTLKIRSTKLEDSAMYFCASSEGLAGGYYEQYFGPGTRLTVT.

V gene TRBV12-5 combines with J gene TRBJ2-1; D gene uncertain. The CDR3 spans 14 residues. V shed 1 base and J shed 7 bases, with 11 bases lying between them. Germline lookup yields CDR1 LGHNT and CDR2 FRNRAP. The CDR3 loop reads CASGLGLRGNEQFF. In DNA, the CDR3 is TGTGCTAGTGGTTTGGGACTGCGAGGAAATGAGCAGTTCTTC.

The chain carries TRBV3-1 (or the pseudogene TRBV3-2) and TRBJ1-3; D gene ambiguous. From germline, CDR1 is LGHDT and CDR2 YNNKEL (reference sequence). The CDR3 runs 15 residues. V lost 0 bases and J 4 bases, leaving 10 bases between the germline ends. In nucleotides, the CDR3 is TGTGCCAGCAGCCAAGATCTCGGGTTAGGAAACACCATATATTTT. Protein product: CASSQDLGLGNTIYF.

The genes are TRBV5-1 and TRBJ2-7; D gene unclear. The CDR3 has 14 residues. Deletions cut 3 bases from V and 4 bases from J, with 14 bases between. CDR1 and CDR2 from the germline V gene are SGHRS and YFSETQ. The CDR3 region is CASSSTDPGYEQYF. CDR3 in DNA: TGCGCCAGCAGCTCGACGGATCCCGGGTACGAGCAGTACTTC. The variable domain in full, completed from reference TRBV5-1 and TRBJ2-7, reads KAGVTQTPRYLIKTRGQQVTLSCSPISGHRSVSWYQQTPGQGLQFLFEYFSETQRNKGNFPGRFSGRQFSNSRSEMNVSTLELGDSALYLCASSSTDPGYEQYFGPGTRLTVT.

This clone was recorded a few times. The rearrangement uses TRBV7-2 and TRBJ2-1; TRBD2 agrees at 8 bases. Germline V gives CDR1 SGHTA, CDR2 FQGNSA. CDR3 length: 16 residues. V shed 0 bases, J shed 6 bases, and the junction held 7 bases outside the gene matches. The CDR3 DNA reads TGTGCCAGCAGCTTAGCGGGCGGGAGGAGGAGCAATGAGCAGTTCTTC. Protein product: CASSLAGGRRSNEQFF.

The chain combines TRBV28 with TRBJ2-2; TRBD1 matches at 9 bases. Germline loops: CDR1 MDHEN, CDR2 SYDVKM. The CDR3 spans 16 residues. V was clipped by 2 bases and J by 3 bases; unmatched bases: 4. DNA of the CDR3: TGTGCCAGCAGTTTACTGGGACAGGGTTACACCGGGGAGCTGTTTTTT. Translation gives CASSLLGQGYTGELFF.

The chain links TRBV6-5 to TRBJ1-2; TRBD1 agrees at 8 bases. V shed 7 bases and J 4 bases; nucleotides not matched to a gene: 11. Germline V gives CDR1 MNHEY, CDR2 SVGAGI. The CDR3 has 15 residues. The CDR3, as DNA: TGTGCCAGCAAGGCGGGACAGGCTGGCGGCTATGGCTACACCTTC. Protein: CASKAGQAGGYGYTF.

The chain couples TRBV7-2 to TRBJ2-3; TRBD1 agrees at 8 bases. Germline trimming cut 5 bases from V and 4 bases from J; bases unmatched to any gene: 5. This CDR3 comprises 14 residues. Germline V gives CDR1 SGHTA, CDR2 FQGNSA. The CDR3 loop reads CASSPGQVADTQYF. In DNA form, the CDR3 reads TGTGCCAGCAGCCCGGGACAGGTAGCAGATACGCAGTATTTT.

This clone was counted once. The chain joins TRBV14 to TRBJ2-5; 8 positions match TRBD1. Germline trimming cut 0 bases from V and 5 bases from J; bases unmatched to any gene: 11. The CDR3 is made up of 17 amino acids. Germline V gene sequence: CDR1 SGHDN, CDR2 FVKESK. CDR3 in amino acids: CASSQENFRGRRETQYF. The CDR3 nucleotides are TGTGCCAGCAGCCAAGAAAATTTCAGGGGGCGCCGGGAGACCCAGTACTTC.

The chain is built from TRBV10-3 and TRBJ1-1, with 8 nucleotides matching TRBD1. The junction had 3 bases not matched to a gene; V was cut back by 6 bases and J by 0 bases. The CDR3 totals 14 residues. The germline gives CDR1 ENHRY, CDR2 SYGVKD. The CDR3 region has the DNA TGTGCCATCAGGACAGGGGCCTTGAACACTGAAGCTTTCTTT. This sequence encodes CAIRTGALNTEAFF.

The chain links TRBV28 to TRBJ2-1; 10 bases line up with TRBD1. Per germline, CDR1 MDHEN and CDR2 SYDVKM. V dropped 6 bases and J dropped 8; count of bases not matched to a gene: 7. This CDR3 comprises 14 residues. The CDR3 region has the DNA TGTGCCAGCAGGGACAGGGGGGTGGTCTATGAGCAGTTCTTC. Its translation is CASRDRGVVYEQFF.

This sequence joins TRBV19 and TRBJ1-5; no clear D gene. This CDR3 is 13 amino acids long. CDR1 and CDR2 from the germline V gene are LNHDA and SQIVND (reference sequence). Trimming took 8 bases from V and 0 from J, leaving 8 bases between them. The CDR3 spells CASGEYSNQPQHF. As DNA, the CDR3 is TGTGCCAGTGGGGAGTATAGCAATCAGCCCCAGCATTTT.

CDR3: CASSQSSVQYF. CDR3 in DNA: TGTGCCAGCAGCCAATCTAGCGTCCAGTACTTC. The V call is TRBV14, the J call TRBJ2-4; a weak D match, TRBD2 (6 bases). The CDR3 has 11 residues. The germline CDR1 and CDR2 sequences are SGHDN and FVKESK. Trimming took off 2 bases at V and 13 bases at J, with 9 bases between the two ends.

The V gene is TRBV7-6, the J gene TRBJ2-1; maybe TRBD2 (7 bases). The CDR3 runs to 16 residues. Trimming took off 4 bases at V and 6 bases at J, with 19 bases between the two ends. CDR1 is SGHVS and CDR2 is FNYEAQ in the germline V gene. The CDR3 reads CASSSWMGGPANEQFF. In nucleotides, the CDR3 is TGTGCCAGCAGCTCTTGGATGGGGGGGCCCGCCAATGAGCAGTTCTTC.

The sample holds a few counts of this clone. V is TRBV29-1 and J is TRBJ1-2, with D unclear. The CDR3 is 14 amino acids. In germline, CDR1 is SQVTM, CDR2 ANQGSEA. V was pared by 4 bases and J by 2 bases, with 14 bases between. DNA for the CDR3: TGCAGCGTTGGAGGGAGGCAGTCAAACTATGGCTACACCTTC. Its protein is CSVGGRQSNYGYTF.

Only a few counts were recorded for this clone. The chain uses TRBV7-2 and TRBJ1-5; TRBD1 matches 9 bases. Looked up from germline, CDR1 is SGHTA and CDR2 is FQGNSA. The CDR3 consists of 14 residues. Germline trimming cut 0 bases from V and 7 bases from J; bases unmatched to any gene: 1. CDR3 sequence: CASSLAQGAQPQHF. In DNA, the CDR3 is TGTGCCAGCAGCTTAGCACAGGGGGCCCAGCCCCAGCATTTT.

The V call is TRBV2, the J call TRBJ2-3; 10 positions match TRBD2. Trimming at V came to 6 bases and at J to 2 bases, leaving 5 bases not matched to a gene. CDR1 is SNHLY and CDR2 is FYNNEI in the germline V gene. This CDR3 is 15 amino acids long. CDR3 loop: CASRYSGGVTDTQYF. The CDR3 coding sequence is TGTGCCAGCAGATACAGCGGGGGGGTCACAGATACGCAGTATTTT. Variable domain in full (rest from reference TRBV2 and TRBJ2-3): EPEVTQTPSHQVTQMGQEVILRCVPISNHLYFYWYRQILGQKVEFLVSFYNNEISEKSEIFDDQFSVERPDGSNFTLKIRSTKLEDSAMYFCASRYSGGVTDTQYFGPGTRLTVL.

V is TRBV3-1 (or the pseudogene TRBV3-2) and J is TRBJ1-6; D is possibly TRBD1 (5 bases). This CDR3 is built from 15 residues. In germline, CDR1 is LGHDT, CDR2 YNNKEL (reference sequence). Trimming stripped 1 base from V and 5 bases from J, with 9 bases between. The CDR3 spells CASSQGQGNNSPLHF. CDR3 DNA: TGTGCCAGCAGCCAAGGCCAGGGAAATAATTCACCCCTCCACTTT.

This chain uses TRBV2 with TRBJ2-7; 7 bases are a match to TRBD2. This CDR3 comprises 13 residues. Germline loops: CDR1 SNHLY, CDR2 FYNNEI. Germline trimming cut 1 base from V and 6 bases from J; bases unmatched to any gene: 3. CDR3 in DNA: TGTGCCAGCAGTGAAGTGACGGGGGGCGAGCAGTACTTC. Translation: CASSEVTGGEQYF.

This clone was counted at least ten times. This chain joins TRBV15 and TRBJ2-3, with 11 positions matching TRBD2. V gave up 5 bases and J gave up 11 bases; unmatched junction bases: 9. CDR1 and CDR2 from the germline V gene are LNHNV and YYDKDF (reference sequence). The CDR3 has 14 amino acids. The CDR3 bases are TGTGCCACCAGCGCGGCGTCTAGCGGGGGGCAGCAGTATTTT. This translates into CATSAASSGGQQYF.

The chain uses TRBV28 and TRBJ2-7; maybe TRBD2 (7 bases). Trimming cost V 5 bases and J 3 bases, with 14 bases left between them. The CDR3 consists of 14 residues. Germline V lookup: CDR1 MDHEN, CDR2 SYDVKM. The CDR3 loop reads CASSLRGGFYEQYF. DNA of the CDR3: TGTGCCAGCAGTCTTAGGGGGGGATTCTACGAGCAGTACTTC.